This T cell receptor (beta chain) was sequenced in a study of T cells after yellow fever vaccination. Study observations and caveats: The booster response re-showed most primary clones: around 95% CD4, around 87% CD8. Researchers cautioned that FACS-sorted repertoires could harbor abundant clonotypes contaminating from the bulk population. Overall, a small share of clonotypes was seen in both CD4 and CD8 compartments.

After removal of 0 bases from V and 5 bases from J, the junction contained 11 bases not matched to a gene. Germline CDR1 SGHRS, CDR2 YFSETQ. The CDR3 length is 18 residues. TCRdb itself ran the 5' RACE reads through MiXCR, one entry per CDR3 protein. The sample gives 300,000 to 450,000 distinct CDR3 sequences, 7% to 9% of which show up once; 17% is in the top ten. This clonotype was observed a few times. The antigen remains undetermined. This TCR was sampled from a young man who received the YFV17D yellow fever vaccine. The starting material was PBMCs, obtained roughly seven weeks after the first yellow fever vaccination. The chain is built from TRBV5-1 and TRBJ1-2; 12 bases line up with TRBD1. The CDR3 nucleotides read TGCGCCAGCAGCTTGGAAGGGACAGGGGGCGGTGAACGGTATGGCTACACCTTC. This gives the protein CASSLEGTGGGERYGYTF.